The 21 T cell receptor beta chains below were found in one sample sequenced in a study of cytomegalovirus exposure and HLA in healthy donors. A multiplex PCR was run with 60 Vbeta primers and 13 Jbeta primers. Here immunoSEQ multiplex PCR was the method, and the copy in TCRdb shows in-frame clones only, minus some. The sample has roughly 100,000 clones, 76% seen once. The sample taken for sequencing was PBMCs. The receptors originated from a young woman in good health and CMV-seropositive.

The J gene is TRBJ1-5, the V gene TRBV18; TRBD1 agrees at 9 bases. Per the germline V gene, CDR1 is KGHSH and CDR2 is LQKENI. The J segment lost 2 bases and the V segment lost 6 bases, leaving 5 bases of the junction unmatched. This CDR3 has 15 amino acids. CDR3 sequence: CASSGQGMGNQPQHF. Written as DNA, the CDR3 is TGTGCCAGCTCCGGACAGGGGATGGGCAATCAGCCCCAGCATTTT.

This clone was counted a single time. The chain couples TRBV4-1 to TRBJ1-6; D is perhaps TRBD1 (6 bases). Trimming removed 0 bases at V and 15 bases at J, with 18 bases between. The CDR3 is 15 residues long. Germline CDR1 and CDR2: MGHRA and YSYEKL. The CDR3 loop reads CASSQELGLGDNLHF. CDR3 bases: TGCGCCAGCAGCCAAGAATTAGGTCTCGGGGACAACCTCCACTTT.

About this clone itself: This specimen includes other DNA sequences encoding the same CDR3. The CDR3 protein is CASSEGGEAFF. DNA of the CDR3: TGCGCCAGCAGTGAGGGCGGCGAAGCTTTCTTT. The chain is built from TRBV10-2 and TRBJ1-1, with D hard to call. The V and J ends lost 2 bases and 8 bases respectively, with 6 bases between them. Germline lookup yields CDR1 WSHSY and CDR2 SAAADI. This CDR3 is built from 11 residues.

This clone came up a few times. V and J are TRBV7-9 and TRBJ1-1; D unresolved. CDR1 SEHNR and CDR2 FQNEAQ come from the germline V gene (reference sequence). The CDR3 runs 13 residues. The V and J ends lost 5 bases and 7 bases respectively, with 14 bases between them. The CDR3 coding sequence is TGTGCCAGCAGCCCCACCCTGACACTTGAAGCTTTCTTT. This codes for CASSPTLTLEAFF. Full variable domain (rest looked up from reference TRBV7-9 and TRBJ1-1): DTGVSQNPRHKITKRGQNVTFRCDPISEHNRLYWYRQTLGQGPEFLTYFQNEAQLEKSRLLSDRFSAERPKGSFSTLEIQRTEQGDSAMYLCASSPTLTLEAFFGQGTRLTVV.

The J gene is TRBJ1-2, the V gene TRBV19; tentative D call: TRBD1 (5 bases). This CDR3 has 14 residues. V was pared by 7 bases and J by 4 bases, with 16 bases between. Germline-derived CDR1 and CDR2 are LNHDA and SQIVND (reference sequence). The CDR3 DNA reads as TGTGCCAGTAACACACCCACAAGGGGCTATGGCTACACCTTC. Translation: CASNTPTRGYGYTF. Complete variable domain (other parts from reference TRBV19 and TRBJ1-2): DGGITQSPKYLFRKEGQNVTLSCEQNLNHDAMYWYRQDPGQGLRLIYYSQIVNDFQKGDIAEGYSVSREKKESFPLTVTSAQKNPTAFYLCASNTPTRGYGYTFGSGTRLTVV.

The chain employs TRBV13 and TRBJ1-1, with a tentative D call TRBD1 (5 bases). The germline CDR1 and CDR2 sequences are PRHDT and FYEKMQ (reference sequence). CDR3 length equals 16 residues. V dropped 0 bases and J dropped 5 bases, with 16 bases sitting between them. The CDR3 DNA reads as TGTGCCAGCAGCTTAGGCACCGGGGGGGGTGGGACTGAAGCTTTCTTT. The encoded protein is CASSLGTGGGGTEAFF.

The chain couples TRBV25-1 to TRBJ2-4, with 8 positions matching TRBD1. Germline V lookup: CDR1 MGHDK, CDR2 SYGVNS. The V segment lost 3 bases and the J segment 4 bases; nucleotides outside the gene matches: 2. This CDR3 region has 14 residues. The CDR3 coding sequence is TGTGCCAGCAGTGAGAGGACAGGGAAAAACATTCAGTACTTC. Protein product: CASSERTGKNIQYF.

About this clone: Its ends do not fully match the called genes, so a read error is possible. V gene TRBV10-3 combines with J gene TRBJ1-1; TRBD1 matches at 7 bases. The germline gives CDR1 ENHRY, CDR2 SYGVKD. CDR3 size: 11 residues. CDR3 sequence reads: CATQGNTEALF. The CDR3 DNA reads TGTGCCACACAGGGGAACACTGAAGCTTTATTT.

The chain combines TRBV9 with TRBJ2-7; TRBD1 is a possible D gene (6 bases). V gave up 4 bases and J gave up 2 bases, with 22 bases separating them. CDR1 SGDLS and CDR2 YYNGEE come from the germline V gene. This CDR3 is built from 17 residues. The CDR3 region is CASSSPQGTGHPYEQYF. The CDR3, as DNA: TGTGCCAGCAGCAGCCCCCAAGGGACGGGACACCCCTACGAGCAGTACTTC.

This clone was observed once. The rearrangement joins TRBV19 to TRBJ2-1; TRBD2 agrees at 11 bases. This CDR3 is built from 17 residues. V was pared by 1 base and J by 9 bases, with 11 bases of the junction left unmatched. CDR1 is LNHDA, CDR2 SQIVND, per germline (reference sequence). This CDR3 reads CASSIVLAGGGRAEQFF. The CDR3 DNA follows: TGTGCCAGTAGTATAGTTCTAGCGGGAGGCGGGAGGGCTGAGCAGTTCTTC. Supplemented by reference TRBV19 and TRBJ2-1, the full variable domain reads DGGITQSPKYLFRKEGQNVTLSCEQNLNHDAMYWYRQDPGQGLRLIYYSQIVNDFQKGDIAEGYSVSREKKESFPLTVTSAQKNPTAFYLCASSIVLAGGGRAEQFFGPGTRLTVL.

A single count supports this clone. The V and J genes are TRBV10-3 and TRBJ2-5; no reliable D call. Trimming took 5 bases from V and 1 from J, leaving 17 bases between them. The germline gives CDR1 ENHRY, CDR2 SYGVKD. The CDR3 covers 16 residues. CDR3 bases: TGTGCCATCAGTACATCTGGAGTGGCAGCCCAAGAGACCCAGTACTTC. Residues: CAISTSGVAAQETQYF.

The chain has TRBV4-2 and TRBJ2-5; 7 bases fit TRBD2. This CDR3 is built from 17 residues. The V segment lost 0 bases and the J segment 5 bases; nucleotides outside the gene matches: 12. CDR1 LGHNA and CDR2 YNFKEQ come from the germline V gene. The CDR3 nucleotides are TGTGCCAGCAGCCAAGAGGGCCTCGGGGGGAGTCGTGAGACCCAGTACTTC. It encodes CASSQEGLGGSRETQYF.

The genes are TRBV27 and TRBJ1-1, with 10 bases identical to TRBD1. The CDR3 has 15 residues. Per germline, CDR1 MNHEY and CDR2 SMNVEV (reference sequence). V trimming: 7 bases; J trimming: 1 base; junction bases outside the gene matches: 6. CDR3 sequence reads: CASIGTGAKNTEAFF. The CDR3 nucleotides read TGTGCCAGCATCGGGACAGGGGCGAAGAACACTGAAGCTTTCTTT.

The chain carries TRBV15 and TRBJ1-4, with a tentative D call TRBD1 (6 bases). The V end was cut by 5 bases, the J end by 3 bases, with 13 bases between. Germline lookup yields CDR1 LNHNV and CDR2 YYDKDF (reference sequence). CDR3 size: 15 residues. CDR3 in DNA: TGTGCCACCAGCGGGGGACAAGACGCTAATGAAAAACTGTTTTTT. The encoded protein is CATSGGQDANEKLFF.

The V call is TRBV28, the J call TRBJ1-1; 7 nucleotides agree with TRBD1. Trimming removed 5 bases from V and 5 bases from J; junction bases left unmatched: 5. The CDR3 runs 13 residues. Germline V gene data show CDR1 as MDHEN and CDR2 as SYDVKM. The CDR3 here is CASSPGTDTEAFF. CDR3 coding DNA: TGTGCCAGCAGTCCAGGGACAGATACTGAAGCTTTCTTT.

In DNA form, the CDR3 reads TGCGCCAGCAGTGAGTCGACCGGGTCCTACGAGCAGTACTTC. It is translated as CASSESTGSYEQYF. This chain connects TRBV10-2 to TRBJ2-7; D is undetermined. Germline CDR1 is WSHSY and CDR2 is SAAADI. V was shortened by 0 bases and J by 1 base, with 7 bases between the two germline ends. The CDR3 totals 14 residues.

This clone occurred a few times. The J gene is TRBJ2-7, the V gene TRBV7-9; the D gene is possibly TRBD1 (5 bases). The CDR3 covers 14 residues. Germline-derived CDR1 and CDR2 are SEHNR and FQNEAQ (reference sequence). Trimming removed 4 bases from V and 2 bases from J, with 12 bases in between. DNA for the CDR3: TGTGCCAGCAGCTCACGACAGCCGGCCTACGAGCAGTACTTC. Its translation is CASSSRQPAYEQYF.

In nucleotides, the CDR3 is TGTGCCAGCTCAACGACAGTATGGAACACTGAAGCTTTCTTT. Amino acid sequence: CASSTTVWNTEAFF. The V and J genes are TRBV18 and TRBJ1-1, with D possibly matching TRBD1 (5 bases). Germline V lookup: CDR1 KGHSH, CDR2 LQKENI. V was clipped by 5 bases and J by 1 base, with 11 bases between them. CDR3 size: 14 residues.

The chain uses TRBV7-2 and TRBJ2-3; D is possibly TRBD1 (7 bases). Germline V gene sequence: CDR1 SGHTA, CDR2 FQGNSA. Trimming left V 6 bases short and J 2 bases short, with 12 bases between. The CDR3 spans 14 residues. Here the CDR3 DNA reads TGTGCCAGCAGGGAGGGACAGCACACAGATACGCAGTATTTT. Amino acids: CASREGQHTDTQYF.

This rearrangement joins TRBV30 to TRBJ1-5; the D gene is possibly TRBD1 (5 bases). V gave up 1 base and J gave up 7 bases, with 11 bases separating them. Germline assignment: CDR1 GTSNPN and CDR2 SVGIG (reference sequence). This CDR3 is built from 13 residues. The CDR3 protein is CAWSGPGGQPQHF. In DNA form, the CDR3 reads TGTGCCTGGAGTGGACCGGGGGGGCAGCCCCAGCATTTT. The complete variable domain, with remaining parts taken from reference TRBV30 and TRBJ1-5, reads SQTIHQWPATLVQPVGSPLSLECTVEGTSNPNLYWYRQAAGRGLQLLFYSVGIGQISSEVPQNLSASRPQDRQFILSSKKLLLSDSGFYLCAWSGPGGQPQHFGDGTRLSIL.

The CDR3 is CASKRREQETQYF. CDR3 coding DNA: TGTGCCAGTAAGAGGCGGGAGCAAGAGACCCAGTACTTC. The chain uses TRBV19 and TRBJ2-5, with 7 bases aligning to TRBD2. V dropped 7 bases and J dropped 2; count of bases not matched to a gene: 4. Germline V gene sequence: CDR1 LNHDA, CDR2 SQIVND (reference sequence). This CDR3 is 13 amino acids long.